Listed below are T cell receptor beta chains from one sample, sequenced in a study of blood T cell repertoires in COVID-19. Sequenced by immunoSEQ multiplex PCR; TCRdb stores in-frame clones only, minus some. This sample has about 180,000 clones; roughly 85% occur once, and the top ten carry 3.3%. The sequenced sample was peripheral blood. Receptor source: a man aged 55 to 69 with acute or convalescent COVID-19. CDR3s include the opening cysteine and the closing phenylalanine or tryptophan. The order of the fields is V gene, D gene, J gene, clone size, CDR3 protein, CDR3 DNA. A D gene is named only where the DNA matches it firmly. Rows give clone size only sometimes, using once, few, many, or a class for an expanded clone.

v_gene: TRBV27
d_gene: .
j_gene: TRBJ2-3
abundance: .
CDR3aa: CASSPNRGTGTQYF
CDR3nt: TGTGCCAGCAGTCCCAATCGGGGTACGGGTACGCAGTATTTT

v_gene: TRBV28
d_gene: TRBD1
j_gene: TRBJ1-4
abundance: few
CDR3aa: CASSLSDRGNEKLFF
CDR3nt: TGTGCCAGCAGTTTATCCGACAGGGGTAATGAAAAACTGTTTTTT

v_gene: TRBV7-3
d_gene: TRBD1
j_gene: TRBJ2-1
abundance: .
CDR3aa: CASSLSGTGYNEQFF
CDR3nt: TGTGCCAGCAGCTTAAGTGGGACAGGCTACAATGAGCAGTTCTTC

v_gene: TRBV9
d_gene: .
j_gene: TRBJ2-2
abundance: few
CDR3aa: CASSVRSSPNTGELFF
CDR3nt: TGTGCCAGCAGCGTTCGCTCTAGCCCGAACACCGGGGAGCTGTTTTTT

v_gene: TRBV7-2
d_gene: TRBD1
j_gene: TRBJ2-2
abundance: few
CDR3aa: CASSVRGSRLNTGELFF
CDR3nt: TGTGCCAGCAGCGTCAGGGGGTCGAGACTTAACACCGGGGAGCTGTTTTTT

v_gene: TRBV28
d_gene: .
j_gene: TRBJ2-1
abundance: .
CDR3aa: CASSSGREVGNEQFF
CDR3nt: TGTGCCAGCAGTTCGGGCAGGGAGGTGGGCAATGAGCAGTTCTTC

v_gene: TRBV28
d_gene: .
j_gene: TRBJ1-2
abundance: .
CDR3aa: CASSSPRFGYTF
CDR3nt: TGTGCCAGCAGTTCCCCCCGTTTTGGCTACACCTTC

v_gene: TRBV28
d_gene: .
j_gene: TRBJ2-3
abundance: .
CDR3aa: CASATGTWRNTQYF
CDR3nt: TGTGCCAGCGCAACCGGGACTTGGAGGAATACGCAGTATTTT

v_gene: TRBV9
d_gene: .
j_gene: TRBJ1-5
abundance: .
CDR3aa: CASSLGHLNQPQHF
CDR3nt: TGTGCCAGCAGCCTAGGGCACCTCAATCAGCCCCAGCATTTT

v_gene: TRBV6-1
d_gene: TRBD1
j_gene: TRBJ1-5
abundance: .
CDR3aa: CASCDSGGGQPQHF
CDR3nt: TGTGCCAGCTGTGATTCAGGGGGCGGTCAGCCCCAGCATTTT

v_gene: TRBV5-1
d_gene: TRBD1
j_gene: TRBJ1-6
abundance: once
CDR3aa: CASSAGTGVKSPLHF
CDR3nt: TGCGCCAGCAGCGCCGGGACAGGGGTTAAGTCACCCCTCCACTTT

v_gene: TRBV27
d_gene: TRBD2
j_gene: TRBJ2-7
abundance: once
CDR3aa: CASSPLRGQELAGGIFYEQYF
CDR3nt: TGTGCCAGCAGTCCCCTAAGGGGACAGGAACTAGCGGGAGGGATTTTCTACGAGCAGTACTTC

v_gene: TRBV28
d_gene: .
j_gene: TRBJ2-7
abundance: .
CDR3aa: CASGPLGRGYEQYF
CDR3nt: TGTGCCAGCGGGCCCCTGGGCAGGGGTTACGAGCAGTACTTC

v_gene: TRBV4-3
d_gene: .
j_gene: TRBJ2-3
abundance: .
CDR3aa: CASSQESGYTDTQYF
CDR3nt: TGCGCCAGCAGCCAAGAGAGCGGCTACACAGATACGCAGTATTTT

v_gene: TRBV24-1
d_gene: .
j_gene: TRBJ2-3
abundance: .
CDR3aa: CATSDHRASTDTQYF
CDR3nt: TGTGCCACCAGTGACCACAGAGCTAGCACAGATACGCAGTATTTT

v_gene: TRBV6-5
d_gene: .
j_gene: TRBJ2-7
abundance: .
CDR3aa: CASSRRGEQYF
CDR3nt: TGTGCCAGCAGCAGACGGGGGGAGCAGTACTTC

v_gene: TRBV5-1
d_gene: TRBD2
j_gene: TRBJ2-3
abundance: .
CDR3aa: CASSLLGRAQDTQYF
CDR3nt: TGCGCCAGCAGCTTACTCGGGAGGGCCCAAGATACGCAGTATTTT

v_gene: TRBV28
d_gene: TRBD2
j_gene: TRBJ2-7
abundance: .
CDR3aa: CASSPGGDEQYF
CDR3nt: TGTGCCAGCAGCCCGGGGGGGGACGAGCAGTACTTC

v_gene: TRBV9
d_gene: .
j_gene: TRBJ1-1
abundance: .
CDR3aa: CASSLISGNTEAFF
CDR3nt: TGTGCCAGCAGCTTGATCAGTGGGAACACTGAAGCTTTCTTT

v_gene: TRBV6-5
d_gene: TRBD1
j_gene: TRBJ1-2
abundance: .
CDR3aa: CASTQQGGSYGYTF
CDR3nt: TGTGCCAGCACCCAACAGGGGGGATCCTATGGCTACACCTTC

v_gene: TRBV28
d_gene: TRBD2
j_gene: TRBJ2-1
abundance: .
CDR3aa: CASSPGLAGDYNEQFF
CDR3nt: TGTGCCAGCAGTCCCGGACTAGCGGGAGACTACAATGAGCAGTTCTTC

v_gene: TRBV2
d_gene: .
j_gene: TRBJ2-7
abundance: .
CDR3aa: CASSDVRGYRYEQYF
CDR3nt: TGTGCCAGCAGTGACGTCAGGGGATACAGGTACGAGCAGTACTTC

v_gene: TRBV7-3
d_gene: TRBD2
j_gene: TRBJ2-1
abundance: .
CDR3aa: CASSLSGLESEQFF
CDR3nt: TGTGCCAGCAGCTTAAGTGGACTAGAGAGTGAGCAGTTCTTC

v_gene: TRBV18
d_gene: .
j_gene: TRBJ2-3
abundance: .
CDR3aa: CASSPATDDTQYF
CDR3nt: TGTGCCAGCTCACCCGCGACAGATGATACGCAGTATTTT

v_gene: TRBV30
d_gene: TRBD2
j_gene: TRBJ2-1
abundance: .
CDR3aa: CACSSRGLAGNEQFF
CDR3nt: TGTGCCTGTTCCAGCAGAGGACTAGCGGGAAATGAGCAGTTCTTC

v_gene: TRBV19
d_gene: .
j_gene: TRBJ1-3
abundance: .
CDR3aa: CASRLPSGNTIYF
CDR3nt: TGTGCCAGTAGACTTCCCTCTGGAAACACCATATATTTT

v_gene: TRBV7-8
d_gene: TRBD2
j_gene: TRBJ2-1
abundance: .
CDR3aa: CASSLGGSGRGAYNEQFF
CDR3nt: TGTGCCAGCAGCTTAGGGGGTAGCGGGAGGGGAGCCTACAATGAGCAGTTCTTC

v_gene: TRBV5-1
d_gene: .
j_gene: TRBJ2-1
abundance: .
CDR3aa: CASSMPGVYNEQFF
CDR3nt: TGCGCCAGCAGCATGCCGGGGGTCTACAATGAGCAGTTCTTC

v_gene: TRBV24-1
d_gene: TRBD2
j_gene: TRBJ2-3
abundance: .
CDR3aa: CATSDPGTSGSTQYF
CDR3nt: TGTGCCACCAGTGATCCCGGGACTAGCGGGAGTACGCAGTATTTT

v_gene: TRBV13
d_gene: TRBD2
j_gene: TRBJ2-7
abundance: .
CDR3aa: CASSHTGRGYEQYF
CDR3nt: TGTGCCAGCAGCCATACCGGGAGGGGATACGAGCAGTACTTC

v_gene: TRBV6-2/TRBV6-3
d_gene: .
j_gene: TRBJ2-1
abundance: .
CDR3aa: CASSVADNEQFF
CDR3nt: TGTGCCAGCAGTGTAGCGGATAATGAGCAGTTCTTC

v_gene: TRBV9
d_gene: .
j_gene: TRBJ1-3
abundance: few
CDR3aa: CASSVAGAQGGNTIYF
CDR3nt: TGTGCCAGCAGCGTAGCAGGGGCGCAGGGTGGGAACACCATATATTTT

v_gene: TRBV24-1
d_gene: .
j_gene: TRBJ2-2
abundance: .
CDR3aa: CATGPAETGELFF
CDR3nt: TGTGCCACCGGCCCAGCGGAGACCGGGGAGCTGTTTTTT

v_gene: TRBV10-1
d_gene: TRBD1
j_gene: TRBJ1-1
abundance: .
CDR3aa: CASSELTGGPTEAFF
CDR3nt: TGCGCCAGCAGTGAGTTAACAGGGGGGCCCACTGAAGCTTTCTTT

v_gene: TRBV18
d_gene: .
j_gene: TRBJ2-1
abundance: once
CDR3aa: CASSPGTSPWNEQFF
CDR3nt: TGTGCCAGCTCGCCCGGCACTAGCCCCTGGAATGAGCAGTTCTTC

v_gene: TRBV24-1
d_gene: .
j_gene: TRBJ2-3
abundance: .
CDR3aa: CATSDSGTDTQYF
CDR3nt: TGTGCCACCAGTGATTCCGGGACAGATACGCAGTATTTT

v_gene: TRBV5-5
d_gene: .
j_gene: TRBJ2-2
abundance: once
CDR3aa: CASSPGLDTGELFF
CDR3nt: TGTGCCAGCAGCCCCGGACTGGACACCGGGGAGCTGTTTTTT

v_gene: TRBV28
d_gene: .
j_gene: TRBJ1-5
abundance: .
CDR3aa: CASSRQTSRAQHF
CDR3nt: TGTGCCAGCAGTCGACAGACATCCAGGGCCCAGCATTTT